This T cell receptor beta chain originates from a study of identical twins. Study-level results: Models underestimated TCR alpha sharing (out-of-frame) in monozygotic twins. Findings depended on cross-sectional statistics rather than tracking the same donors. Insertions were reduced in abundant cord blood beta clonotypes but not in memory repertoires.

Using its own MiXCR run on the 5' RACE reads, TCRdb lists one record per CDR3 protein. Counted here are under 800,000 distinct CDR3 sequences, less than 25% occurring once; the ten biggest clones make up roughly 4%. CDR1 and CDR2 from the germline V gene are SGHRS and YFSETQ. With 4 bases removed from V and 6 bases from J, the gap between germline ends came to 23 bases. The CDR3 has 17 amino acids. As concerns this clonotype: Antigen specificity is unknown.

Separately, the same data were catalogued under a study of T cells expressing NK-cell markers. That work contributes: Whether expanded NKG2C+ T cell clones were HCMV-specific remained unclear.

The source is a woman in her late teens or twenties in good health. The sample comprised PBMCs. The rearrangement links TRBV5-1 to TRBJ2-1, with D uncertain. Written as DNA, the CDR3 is TGCGCCAGCAGCCTCGACCACCAACCGCGGATCCGCAATGAGCAGTTCTTC. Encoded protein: CASSLDHQPRIRNEQFF.